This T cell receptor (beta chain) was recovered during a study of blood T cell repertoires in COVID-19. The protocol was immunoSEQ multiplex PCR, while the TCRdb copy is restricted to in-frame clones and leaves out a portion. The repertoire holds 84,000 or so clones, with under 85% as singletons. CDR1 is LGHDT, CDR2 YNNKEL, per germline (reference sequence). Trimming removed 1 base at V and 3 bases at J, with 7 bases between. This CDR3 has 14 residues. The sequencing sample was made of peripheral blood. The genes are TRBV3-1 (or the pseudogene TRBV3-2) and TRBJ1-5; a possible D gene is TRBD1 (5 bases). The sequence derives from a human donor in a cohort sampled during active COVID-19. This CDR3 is CASSQGQFNQPQHF. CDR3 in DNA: TGTGCCAGCAGCCAAGGACAGTTCAATCAGCCCCAGCATTTT.